The clone carrying this T cell receptor beta chain was counted a single time. Every single patient, without exception, relapsed after autologous stem cell transplantation, and brentuximab vedotin exposure varied. This sample was taken from a study of PD-1 blockade in classical Hodgkin lymphoma. Some clones are missing from TCRdb's copy, which holds only in-frame ones; the method was immunoSEQ multiplex PCR. Here the sample spans fewer than 90,000 clones, about nine tenths being singletons. The germline gives CDR1 SQVTM, CDR2 ANQGSEA. Trimming removed 5 bases from V and 1 base from J; junction bases left unmatched: 10. CDR3 length equals 15 residues.

The sequence was collected from a human donor with classical Hodgkin lymphoma. This chain joins TRBV29-1 and TRBJ1-1, with 7 bases aligning to TRBD1. The specimen comprised peripheral blood mononuclear cells (PBMCs), sampled at baseline. The CDR3 DNA reads as TGCAGCGTTTGGGACAGAAGGCTTAAGAACACTGAAGCTTTCTTT. It specifies CSVWDRRLKNTEAFF.